Below, 22 T cell receptor beta chains from the same sample are listed, as sequenced in a study of shared clonotypes between healthy human individuals (dated by TCRdb to the early 2020s). The method was the immunoSEQ multiplex PCR assay. The clones in this table, taken by TCRdb from immuneACCESS, are in-frame only. Not every clone is retained; where verified, under half of the shortfall comes from an unresolved V gene, and the cause of the rest is unknown. The table for this sample lists some 2.1 million clones; 90% to 95% of them were counted only once. The leading ten clones occupy under 0.15% of the sample. The specimen sequenced was naive CD4+ T cells sorted from blood. This sample's cell subset or site label indicates: CD45RA+ positively selected. The receptors shown here come from a man between 18 and 29 years old in good health.

The chain carries TRBV19 and TRBJ2-2; tentatively, D is TRBD1 (5 bases). The CDR3 has 15 residues. The germline V gene has CDR1 LNHDA and CDR2 SQIVND (reference sequence). V shed 1 base and J shed 3 bases, with 9 bases lying between them. The CDR3 loop is CASSIGQGYTGELFF. In DNA, the CDR3 is TGTGCCAGTAGTATAGGCCAGGGCTACACCGGGGAGCTGTTTTTT.

The chain has TRBV5-1 and TRBJ2-7; TRBD1 agrees at 8 bases. There are 14 residues in the CDR3. Germline trimming cut 2 bases from V and 5 bases from J; bases unmatched to any gene: 6. Looked up from germline, CDR1 is SGHRS and CDR2 is YFSETQ. The CDR3: CASSFSRGQDEQYF. Here the CDR3 DNA reads TGCGCCAGCAGCTTTAGCAGGGGGCAAGACGAGCAGTACTTC.

The chain is built from TRBV10-3 and TRBJ2-7; D gene uncertain. V was cut by 4 bases and J by 7 bases, with 11 bases left in between. CDR3 length: 12 amino acids. Per the germline V gene, CDR1 is ENHRY and CDR2 is SYGVKD. The CDR3 here is CAISATESEQYF. CDR3 nucleotide sequence: TGTGCCATCAGTGCGACTGAGAGTGAGCAGTACTTC.

The chain has TRBV19 and TRBJ1-2; D unresolved. The V and J ends lost 4 bases and 7 bases respectively, with 16 bases between them. This CDR3 has 14 amino acids. Germline assignment: CDR1 LNHDA and CDR2 SQIVND (reference sequence). CDR3 region: CASSTTVEGLGYTF. CDR3 DNA sequence: TGTGCCAGTAGTACCACCGTTGAGGGTCTTGGCTACACCTTC.

The chain carries TRBV5-6 and TRBJ1-4; the D gene is possibly TRBD1 (5 bases). Germline V gene lookup returns CDR1 SGHDT and CDR2 YYEEEE. The CDR3 totals 15 residues. V was pared by 1 base and J by 8 bases, with 15 bases between. The CDR3 spells CASSLIQVGPEKLFF. For the CDR3, the DNA is TGTGCCAGCAGCTTGATCCAAGTGGGGCCGGAAAAACTGTTTTTT.

V gene TRBV29-1 combines with J gene TRBJ2-1, with unresolved D. The V gene lost 4 bases and the J gene lost 7 bases, with 11 bases spanning the gap. The CDR3 consists of 12 residues. Germline V lookup: CDR1 SQVTM, CDR2 ANQGSEA. DNA of the CDR3: TGCAGCGTTGGGCCACGAGAGAATGAGCAGTTCTTC. Translated: CSVGPRENEQFF.

The count of this clone is one. This chain uses TRBV28 with TRBJ2-3; possibly TRBD1 or TRBD2 for D (5 bases each). Looked up from germline, CDR1 is MDHEN and CDR2 is SYDVKM. The CDR3 runs to 16 residues. V was shortened by 6 bases and J by 4 bases, with 20 bases between the two germline ends. CDR3 protein: CASSPVTGPNADTQYF. CDR3 DNA: TGTGCCAGCAGCCCTGTCACGGGACCGAACGCAGATACGCAGTATTTT.

The rearrangement joins TRBV6-5 to TRBJ1-2, with D hard to call. The CDR3 extends over 12 amino acids. Per the germline V gene, CDR1 is MNHEY and CDR2 is SVGAGI. V gave up 6 bases and J gave up 8 bases, with 13 bases separating them. CDR3 nucleotide sequence: TGTGCCAGCAGCCTCTTGACGATAGGCTACACCTTC. Its protein is CASSLLTIGYTF.

CDR3: CASSQDRGPYNEQFF. The CDR3 bases are TGTGCCAGCAGCCAGGACAGGGGGCCCTACAATGAGCAGTTCTTC. The rearrangement joins TRBV6-1 to TRBJ2-1; TRBD1 matches 11 bases. CDR1 MNHNS and CDR2 SASEGT come from the germline V gene. V lost 6 bases and J lost 2; bases outside the gene matches: 3. The CDR3 loop spans 15 amino acids.

V gene TRBV7-9 combines with J gene TRBJ1-2; the D gene is possibly TRBD1 (5 bases). The V gene's germline CDR1 is SEHNR and CDR2 FQNEAQ (reference sequence). The CDR3 runs 15 residues. Deletions cut 5 bases from V and 8 bases from J, with 21 bases between. CDR3: CASSPPGGSVGGYTF. In DNA form, the CDR3 reads TGTGCCAGCAGCCCGCCGGGGGGTAGCGTAGGCGGCTACACCTTC.

This rearrangement joins TRBV7-9 to TRBJ1-1, with 7 nucleotides matching TRBD1. The ends lost 3 bases at V and 1 base at J; junction bases unmatched: 8. The CDR3 consists of 16 residues. Germline loops: CDR1 SEHNR, CDR2 FQNEAQ (reference sequence). In DNA form, the CDR3 reads TGTGCCAGCAGCTTTGGGTCCGGGACAGCGAACACTGAAGCTTTCTTT. Translating gives CASSFGSGTANTEAFF. Combining the CDR3 with reference TRBV7-9 and TRBJ1-1 gives the whole variable domain DTGVSQNPRHKITKRGQNVTFRCDPISEHNRLYWYRQTLGQGPEFLTYFQNEAQLEKSRLLSDRFSAERPKGSFSTLEIQRTEQGDSAMYLCASSFGSGTANTEAFFGQGTRLTVV.

V and J are TRBV19 and TRBJ1-5; 9 bases match TRBD1. This CDR3 region has 17 residues. Trimming took 7 bases from V and 1 from J; bases not matched to a gene: 11. Germline values: CDR1 LNHDA, CDR2 SQIVND (reference sequence). CDR3 DNA sequence: TGTGCCAGTAAACCCGGGACAGGGATTATGAGCAATCAGCCCCAGCATTTT. Its translation: CASKPGTGIMSNQPQHF.

The chain has TRBV28 and TRBJ2-7, with D perhaps TRBD2 (5 bases). The CDR3 is 12 amino acids. V lost 6 bases and J 2 bases, leaving 8 bases between the germline ends. From germline, CDR1 is MDHEN and CDR2 SYDVKM. The CDR3 region has the DNA TGTGCCAGCAGGGGGAGAACCTACGAGCAGTACTTC. This translates into CASRGRTYEQYF.

The V and J genes are TRBV27 and TRBJ1-1; D gene uncertain. This CDR3 contains 16 residues. Germline V gene sequence: CDR1 MNHEY, CDR2 SMNVEV (reference sequence). Deletions cut 5 bases from V and 1 base from J, with 17 bases between. The chain's CDR3 is CASSVKWDLGNTEAFF. For the CDR3, the DNA is TGTGCCAGCAGTGTAAAGTGGGATCTCGGGAACACTGAAGCTTTCTTT.

The CDR3 here is CASSRQGSNSPLHF. The CDR3 bases are TGTGCCAGCAGCCGACAGGGTTCGAATTCACCCCTCCACTTT. This rearrangement joins TRBV25-1 to TRBJ1-6; 7 bases map to TRBD1. CDR1 and CDR2 (germline): MGHDK, SYGVNS. This CDR3 region has 14 residues. The V and J ends lost 6 bases and 7 bases, in that order; junction bases with no gene match: 6.

The rearrangement joins TRBV29-1 to TRBJ2-3; D may be TRBD1 or TRBD2 (6 bases each). CDR3 size: 13 residues. The germline V gene has CDR1 SQVTM and CDR2 ANQGSEA. V lost 8 bases, J lost 3 bases, and 15 bases lay in between. CDR3 in amino acids: CSSGAPWTDTQYF. The CDR3 DNA reads as TGCAGCTCGGGGGCCCCTTGGACAGATACGCAGTATTTT.

This clone has a single count. The chain combines TRBV7-2 with TRBJ2-7; TRBD1 or TRBD2 may be the D gene (5 bases each). Per the germline V gene, CDR1 is SGHTA and CDR2 is FQGNSA. The CDR3 covers 14 residues. Trimming removed 5 bases from V and 0 bases from J, with 11 bases in between. The CDR3 spells CASSKGTGSYEQYF. The CDR3 DNA reads as TGTGCCAGCAGCAAGGGGACCGGCTCCTACGAGCAGTACTTC.

The chain uses TRBV6-5 and TRBJ2-7; tentative D call: TRBD2 (6 bases). The CDR3 runs 15 residues. Trimming shortened V by 6 bases and J by 4 bases, and 19 bases separated the two germline ends. The V gene's germline CDR1 is MNHEY and CDR2 SVGAGI. DNA for the CDR3: TGTGCCAGCAGCCGGGGACTTGAGGGGCCTTACGAGCAGTACTTC. Translating gives CASSRGLEGPYEQYF.

This rearrangement joins TRBV29-1 to TRBJ1-2, with D perhaps TRBD1 (5 bases). V was pared by 7 bases and J by 11 bases, with 20 bases between. Germline CDR1 is SQVTM and CDR2 is ANQGSEA. CDR3 length equals 12 residues. The CDR3 DNA reads TGCAGCGCCTGGGGGGTAAGGACGAGTTACACCTTC. This translates into CSAWGVRTSYTF.

The chain joins TRBV5-1 to TRBJ2-2; D is undetermined. CDR3 size: 14 residues. V was pared by 2 bases and J by 4 bases, with 9 bases between. Germline values: CDR1 SGHRS, CDR2 YFSETQ. DNA of the CDR3: TGCGCCAGCAGCTTTACCTCATCCACCGGGGAGCTGTTTTTT. This gives the protein CASSFTSSTGELFF.

The chain employs TRBV21-1 and TRBJ2-4; the table assigns TRBD1, which was not confirmed against the DNA. TRBV21-1 is assigned pseudogene status. The CDR3 runs 14 residues. CDR3 DNA: TGTGCCAGCAGCCGATGGGGCGGCAAAAACATTCAGTACTTC. Protein: CASSRWGGKNIQYF.

The J gene is TRBJ2-3, the V gene TRBV5-1; 9 nucleotides line up with TRBD2. The V and J ends lost 4 bases and 1 base, in that order; junction bases with no gene match: 7. CDR1 is SGHRS and CDR2 is YFSETQ in the germline V gene. The CDR3 covers 16 residues. CDR3 DNA: TGCGCCAGCAGCCGATACCCTAGCGGGGGCACAGATACGCAGTATTTT. Amino acid sequence: CASSRYPSGGTDTQYF.